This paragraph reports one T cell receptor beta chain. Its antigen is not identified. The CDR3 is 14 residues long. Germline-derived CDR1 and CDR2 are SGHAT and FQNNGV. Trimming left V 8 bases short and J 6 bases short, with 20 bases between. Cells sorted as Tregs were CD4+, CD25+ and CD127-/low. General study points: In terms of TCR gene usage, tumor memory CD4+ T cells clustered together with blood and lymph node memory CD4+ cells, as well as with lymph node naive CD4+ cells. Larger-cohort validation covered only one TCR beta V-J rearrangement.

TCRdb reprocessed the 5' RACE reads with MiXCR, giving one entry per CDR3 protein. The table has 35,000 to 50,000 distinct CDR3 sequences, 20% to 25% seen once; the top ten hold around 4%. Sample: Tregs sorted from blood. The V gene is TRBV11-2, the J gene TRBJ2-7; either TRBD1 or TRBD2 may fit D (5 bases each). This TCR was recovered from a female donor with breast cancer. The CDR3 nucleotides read TGTGCCAGCGGCTGGGGGTTCGCCGGCACCGAGCAGTACTTC. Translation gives CASGWGFAGTEQYF.